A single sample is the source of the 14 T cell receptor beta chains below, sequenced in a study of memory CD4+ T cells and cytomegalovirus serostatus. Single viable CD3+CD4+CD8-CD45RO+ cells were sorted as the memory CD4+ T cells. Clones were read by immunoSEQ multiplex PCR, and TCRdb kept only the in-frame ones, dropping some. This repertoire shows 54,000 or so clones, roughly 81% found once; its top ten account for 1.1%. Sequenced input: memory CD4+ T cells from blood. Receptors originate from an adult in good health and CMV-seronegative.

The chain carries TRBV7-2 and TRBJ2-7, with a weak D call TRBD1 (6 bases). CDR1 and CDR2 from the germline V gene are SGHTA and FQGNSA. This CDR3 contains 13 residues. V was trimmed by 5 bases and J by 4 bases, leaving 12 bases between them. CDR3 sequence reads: CASSLKQGYEQYF. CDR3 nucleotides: TGTGCCAGCAGCCTGAAACAGGGATACGAGCAGTACTTC.

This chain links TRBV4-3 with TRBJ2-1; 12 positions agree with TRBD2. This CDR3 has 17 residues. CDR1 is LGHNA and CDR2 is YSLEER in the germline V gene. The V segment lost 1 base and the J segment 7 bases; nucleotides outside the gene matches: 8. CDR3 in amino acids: CASSQGVLAGGYNEQFF. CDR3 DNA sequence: TGCGCCAGCAGCCAAGGAGTACTAGCGGGAGGATATAATGAGCAGTTCTTC.

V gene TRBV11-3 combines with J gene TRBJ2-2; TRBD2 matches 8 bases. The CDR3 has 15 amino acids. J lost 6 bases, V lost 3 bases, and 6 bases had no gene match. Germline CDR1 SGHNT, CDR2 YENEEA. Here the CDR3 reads CASSFSGRVAGELFF. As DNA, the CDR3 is TGTGCCAGCAGCTTCAGCGGGAGAGTTGCCGGGGAGCTGTTTTTT. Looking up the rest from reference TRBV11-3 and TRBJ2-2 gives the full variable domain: EAGVVQSPRYKIIEKKQPVAFWCNPISGHNTLYWYLQNLGQGPELLIRYENEEAVDDSQLPKDRFSAERLKGVDSTLKIQPAELGDSAVYLCASSFSGRVAGELFFGEGSRLTVL.

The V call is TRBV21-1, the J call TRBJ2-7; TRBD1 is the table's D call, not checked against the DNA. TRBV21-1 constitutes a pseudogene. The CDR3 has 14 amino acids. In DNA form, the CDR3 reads TGTGCCAGCAGCAACCGGGACAGACGCTACGAGCAGTACTTC. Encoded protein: CASSNRDRRYEQYF.

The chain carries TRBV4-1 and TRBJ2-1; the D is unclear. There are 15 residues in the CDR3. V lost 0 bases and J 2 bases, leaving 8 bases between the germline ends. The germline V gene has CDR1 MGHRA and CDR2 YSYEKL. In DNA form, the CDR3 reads TGCGCCAGCAGCCAAGAGTACGGAACCTACAATGAGCAGTTCTTC. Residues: CASSQEYGTYNEQFF.

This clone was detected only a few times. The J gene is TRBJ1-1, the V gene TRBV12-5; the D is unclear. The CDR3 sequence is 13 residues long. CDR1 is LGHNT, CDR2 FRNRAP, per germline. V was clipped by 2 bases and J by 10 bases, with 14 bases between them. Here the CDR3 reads CASGLPPKEAAFF. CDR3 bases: TGTGCTAGTGGTTTGCCTCCTAAGGAGGCAGCTTTCTTT.

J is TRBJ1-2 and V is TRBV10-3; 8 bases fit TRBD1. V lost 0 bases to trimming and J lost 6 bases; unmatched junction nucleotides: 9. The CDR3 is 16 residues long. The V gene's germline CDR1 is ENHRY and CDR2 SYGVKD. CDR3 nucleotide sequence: TGTGCCATCAGTGAGTCGACCGGGGGCAGGGGGCATGGCTACACCTTC. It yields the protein CAISESTGGRGHGYTF.

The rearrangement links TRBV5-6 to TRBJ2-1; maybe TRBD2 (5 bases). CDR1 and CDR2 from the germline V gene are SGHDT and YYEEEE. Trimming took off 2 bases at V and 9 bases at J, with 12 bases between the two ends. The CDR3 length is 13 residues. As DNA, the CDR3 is TGTGCCAGCAGCTTACGGGTCGAGGGTGAGCAGTTCTTC. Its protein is CASSLRVEGEQFF.

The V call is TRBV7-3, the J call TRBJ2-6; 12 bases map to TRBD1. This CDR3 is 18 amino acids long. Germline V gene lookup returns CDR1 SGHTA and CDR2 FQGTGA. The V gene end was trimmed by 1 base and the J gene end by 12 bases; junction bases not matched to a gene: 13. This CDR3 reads CASSLNGLGTGGSTVLTF. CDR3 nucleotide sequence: TGTGCCAGCAGCTTAAATGGGCTGGGGACAGGGGGCTCTACCGTCCTGACTTTC. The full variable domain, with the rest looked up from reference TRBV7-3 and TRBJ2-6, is GAGVSQTPSNKVTEKGKYVELRCDPISGHTALYWYRQSLGQGPEFLIYFQGTGAADDSGLPNDRFFAVRPEGSVSTLKIQRTERGDSAVYLCASSLNGLGTGGSTVLTFGAGSRLTVL.

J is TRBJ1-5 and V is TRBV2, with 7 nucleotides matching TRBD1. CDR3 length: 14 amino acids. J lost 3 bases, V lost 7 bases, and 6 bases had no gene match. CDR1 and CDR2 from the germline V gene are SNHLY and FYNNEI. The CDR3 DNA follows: TGTGCCAGCACACTGACAGGGTACAATCAGCCCCAGCATTTT. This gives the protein CASTLTGYNQPQHF. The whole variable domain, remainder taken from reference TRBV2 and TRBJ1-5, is EPEVTQTPSHQVTQMGQEVILRCVPISNHLYFYWYRQILGQKVEFLVSFYNNEISEKSEIFDDQFSVERPDGSNFTLKIRSTKLEDSAMYFCASTLTGYNQPQHFGDGTRLSIL.

CDR3 bases: TGTGCCAGTAGTATAGCGGGCAGGATGAACACTGAAGCTTTCTTT. This sequence encodes CASSIAGRMNTEAFF. The chain uses TRBV19 and TRBJ1-1; D gene ambiguous. V was trimmed by 1 base and J by 0 bases, leaving 9 bases between them. Germline values: CDR1 LNHDA, CDR2 SQIVND (reference sequence). There are 15 residues in the CDR3.

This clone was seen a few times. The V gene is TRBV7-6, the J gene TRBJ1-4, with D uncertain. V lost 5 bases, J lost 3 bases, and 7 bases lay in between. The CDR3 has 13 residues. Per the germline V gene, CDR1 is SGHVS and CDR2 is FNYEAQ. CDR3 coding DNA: TGTGCCAGCAGCCTGATGGCTAATGAAAAACTGTTTTTT. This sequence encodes CASSLMANEKLFF. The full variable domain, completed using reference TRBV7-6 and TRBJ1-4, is GAGVSQSPRYKVTKRGQDVALRCDPISGHVSLYWYRQALGQGPEFLTYFNYEAQQDKSGLPNDRFSAERPEGSISTLTIQRTEQRDSAMYRCASSLMANEKLFFGSGTQLSVL.

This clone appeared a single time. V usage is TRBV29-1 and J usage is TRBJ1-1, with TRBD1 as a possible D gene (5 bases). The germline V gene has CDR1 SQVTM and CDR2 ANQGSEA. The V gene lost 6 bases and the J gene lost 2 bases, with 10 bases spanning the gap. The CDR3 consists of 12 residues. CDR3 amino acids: CSVTGYNTEAFF. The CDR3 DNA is TGCAGCGTAACAGGATACAACACTGAAGCTTTCTTT. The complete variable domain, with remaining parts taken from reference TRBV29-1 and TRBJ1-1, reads SAVISQKPSRDICQRGTSLTIQCQVDSQVTMMFWYRQQPGQSLTLIATANQGSEATYESGFVIDKFPISRPNLTFSTLTVSNMSPEDSSIYLCSVTGYNTEAFFGQGTRLTVV.

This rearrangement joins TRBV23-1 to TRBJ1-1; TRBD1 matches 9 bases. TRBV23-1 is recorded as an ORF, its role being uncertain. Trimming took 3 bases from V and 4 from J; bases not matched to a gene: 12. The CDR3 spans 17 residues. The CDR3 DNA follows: TGCGCCAGCAGTCATCAAAGGACAGGGGATGAGGGCACTGAAGCTTTCTTT. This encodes CASSHQRTGDEGTEAFF.